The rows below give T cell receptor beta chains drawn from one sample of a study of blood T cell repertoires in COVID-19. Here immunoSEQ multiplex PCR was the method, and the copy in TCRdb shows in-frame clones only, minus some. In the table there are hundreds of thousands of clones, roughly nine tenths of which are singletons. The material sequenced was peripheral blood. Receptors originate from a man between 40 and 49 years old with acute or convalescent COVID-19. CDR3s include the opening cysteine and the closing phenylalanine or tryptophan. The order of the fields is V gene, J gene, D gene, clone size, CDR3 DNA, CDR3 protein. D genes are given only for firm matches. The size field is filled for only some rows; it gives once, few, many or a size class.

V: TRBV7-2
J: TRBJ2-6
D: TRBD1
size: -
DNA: TGTGCCAGCAGCTTAGCCGGGACAGCAAGCTCTGGGGCCAACGTCCTGACTTTC
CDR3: CASSLAGTASSGANVLTF

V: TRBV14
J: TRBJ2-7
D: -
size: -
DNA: TGTGCCAGCAGCCAAGGGGAGTTGACCAAAGCGTACTTC
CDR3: CASSQGELTKAYF

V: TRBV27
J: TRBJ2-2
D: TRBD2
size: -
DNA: TGTGCCAGCAGTTCAACTAGCGGGGGGGGCACCGGGGAGCTGTTTTTT
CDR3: CASSSTSGGGTGELFF

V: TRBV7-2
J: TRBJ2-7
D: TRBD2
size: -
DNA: TGTGCCAGCAATGCGCCGGGGGGTTCCTACGAGCAGTACTTC
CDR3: CASNAPGGSYEQYF

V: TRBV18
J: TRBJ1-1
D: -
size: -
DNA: TGTGCCAGCTCACCGGGGGGGCAGCTGAACACTGAAGCTTTCTTT
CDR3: CASSPGGQLNTEAFF

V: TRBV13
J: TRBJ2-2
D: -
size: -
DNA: TGTGCCAGCAGCTCTACCCCCGGGACCGGGGAGCTGTTTTTT
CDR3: CASSSTPGTGELFF

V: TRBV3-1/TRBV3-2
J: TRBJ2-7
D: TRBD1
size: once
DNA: TGTGCCAGCGGGGACAGGGGGAGGTACGAGCAGTACTTC
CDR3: CASGDRGRYEQYF

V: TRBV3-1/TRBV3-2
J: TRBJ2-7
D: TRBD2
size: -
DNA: TGTGCCAGCAGCCCAGGGACTAGCGGGATTTTCTCCTACGAGCAGTACTTC
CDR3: CASSPGTSGIFSYEQYF

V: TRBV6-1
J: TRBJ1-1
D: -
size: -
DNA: TGTGCCAGCAGTGAGACAGTACGCAAGAACACTGAAGCTTTCTTT
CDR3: CASSETVRKNTEAFF

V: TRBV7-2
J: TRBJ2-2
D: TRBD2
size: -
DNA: TGTGCCAGCAGCTTATCGGTGGGACTAGCGGGGAACACCGGGGAGCTGTTTTTT
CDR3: CASSLSVGLAGNTGELFF